These T cell receptor beta chains were read from a single sample in a study of cytomegalovirus exposure and HLA in healthy donors. TCRdb keeps only in-frame clones here, not all; method: immunoSEQ multiplex PCR. The sample yields about 100,000 clones, roughly 60% seen once. Sequencing used PBMCs. The receptor source for this set is a human donor in good health. Both conserved end residues are part of each CDR3.

J | V | length | CDR3
TRBJ1-1 | TRBV28 | 14 | CASILDRVDTEAFF
TRBJ1-5 | TRBV5-1 | 15 | CASTGRRGLNQPQHF
TRBJ2-1 | TRBV28 | 16 | CASSQLRTSDHNEQFF
NA | TRBV6-5 | 14 | CASSYSRGRYEQYF
TRBJ1-2 | TRBV19 | 14 | CASSINAGASGYTF
TRBJ2-7 | TRBV5-1 | 16 | CASSQGSWGENYEQYF
TRBJ2-7 | TRBV19 | 14 | CASSPGTPYVEQYF
TRBJ2-1 | TRBV11-2 | 13 | CASSLDPPDEQFF
TRBJ2-7 | TRBV4-1 | 15 | CASSQGAQAGYEQYF
TRBJ2-7 | TRBV5-5 | 15 | CASSLGGGSSYEQYF
TRBJ2-7 | TRBV6-5 | 14 | CASSYRRDGNGQYF
TRBJ2-1 | TRBV28 | 23 | CASSDPLDDFWTSGKREHSEQFF
TRBJ1-1 | TRBV4-1 | 13 | CASSPTRQGEAFF
TRBJ2-2 | TRBV5-1 | 15 | CASRSIAGDTGELFF
TRBJ1-2 | TRBV28 | 18 | CASSLIMGQPPPTRGYTF
TRBJ2-6 | TRBV4-1 | 17 | CASSQSRQAPGANVLTF
TRBJ1-5 | TRBV27 | 14 | CASSYQGFNQPQHF
TRBJ2-2 | TRBV28 | 15 | CASTTSGRRAGELFF
TRBJ1-5 | TRBV30 | 14 | CAWSTGEGNQPQHF
TRBJ2-1 | TRBV28 | 16 | CASSLPIAGVKNEQFF
TRBJ2-1 | TRBV19 | 18 | CASSIAPLPGYSYNEQFF
TRBJ2-7 | TRBV5-6 | 14 | CASSLGQVRGEQYF
TRBJ1-5 | TRBV2 | 15 | CASSEAIGQGSPQHF
TRBJ2-2 | TRBV5-1 | 18 | CASSPGLAGGPDTGELFF
TRBJ2-7 | TRBV28 | 18 | CASSFSWSGWQISYEQYF
TRBJ2-2 | TRBV5-4 | 16 | CASSVGLAGFTGELFF
TRBJ2-7 | TRBV30 | 15 | CAWSVLSGRVGEQYF
TRBJ2-1 | TRBV10-3 | 15 | CAISVGTEFYNEQFF
TRBJ2-7 | TRBV29-1 | 16 | CSVSSFAGQGNYEQYF
TRBJ2-7 | TRBV19 | 15 | CASSPGTGGGYEQYF
TRBJ1-1 | TRBV19 | 14 | CASSPRRENTEAFF
TRBJ1-4 | TRBV2 | 15 | CASSETGVGSEKLFF
TRBJ2-1 | TRBV19 | 16 | CASSIDSGSGYNEQFF
TRBJ1-6 | TRBV6-1 | 15 | CASRGQGGSSSPLHF
TRBJ2-7 | TRBV4-2 | 16 | CASSQGPSGRAYEQYF
TRBJ2-1 | TRBV30 | 15 | CVWSHWTSGYNEQFF
TRBJ1-2 | TRBV25-1 | 17 | CASSAPALHGLYYGYTF
TRBJ1-5 | TRBV5-1 | 14 | CASSPGQGYQPQHF
TRBJ2-6 | TRBV15 | 16 | CATSRDRGSGANVLTF